This record looks at one T cell receptor beta chain sequence and its context. The data stem from a study of blood T cell repertoires in COVID-19. Background on the study: Whether acute or convalescent, the COVID-19 samples came from the United States, Italy and Spain. PBMCs, B-cell-depleted T cells, or T cells were the source of the cDNA or gDNA that made up the material.

Sequencing used immunoSEQ multiplex PCR; TCRdb keeps in-frame clones, though not all of them. The sample includes about 220,000 clones, around 82% of them seen just once. The V end was cut by 4 bases, the J end by 4 bases, with 11 bases between. The CDR3 totals 14 residues. Germline V gene data show CDR1 as SNHLY and CDR2 as FYNNEI. This TCR derives from a woman aged 60-70 years with acute or convalescent COVID-19. The chain is built from TRBV2 and TRBJ1-3; D is perhaps TRBD1 (6 bases). The material sequenced was peripheral blood. The CDR3 loop is CASSVAQGGNTIYF. CDR3 coding DNA: TGTGCCAGCAGTGTAGCACAGGGAGGAAACACCATATATTTT.